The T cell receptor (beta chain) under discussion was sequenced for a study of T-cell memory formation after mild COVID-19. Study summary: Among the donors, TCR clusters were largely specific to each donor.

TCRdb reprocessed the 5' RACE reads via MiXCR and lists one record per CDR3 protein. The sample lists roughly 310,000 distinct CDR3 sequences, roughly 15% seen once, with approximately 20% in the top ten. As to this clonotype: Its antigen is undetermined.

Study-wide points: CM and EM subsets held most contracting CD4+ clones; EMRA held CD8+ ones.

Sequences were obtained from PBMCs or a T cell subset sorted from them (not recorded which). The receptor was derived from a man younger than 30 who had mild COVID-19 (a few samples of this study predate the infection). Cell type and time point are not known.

CDR3 sequence reads: CSARVTGGGPGETQYF. The CDR3 nucleotides are TGCAGTGCTAGGGTGACTGGCGGGGGGCCGGGAGAGACCCAGTACTTC. This sequence joins TRBV20-1 and TRBJ2-5; TRBD2 agrees at 8 bases. This CDR3 region has 16 residues. Germline assignment: CDR1 DFQATT and CDR2 SNEGSKA (reference sequence). V was pared by 3 bases and J by 4 bases, with 13 bases of the junction left unmatched.